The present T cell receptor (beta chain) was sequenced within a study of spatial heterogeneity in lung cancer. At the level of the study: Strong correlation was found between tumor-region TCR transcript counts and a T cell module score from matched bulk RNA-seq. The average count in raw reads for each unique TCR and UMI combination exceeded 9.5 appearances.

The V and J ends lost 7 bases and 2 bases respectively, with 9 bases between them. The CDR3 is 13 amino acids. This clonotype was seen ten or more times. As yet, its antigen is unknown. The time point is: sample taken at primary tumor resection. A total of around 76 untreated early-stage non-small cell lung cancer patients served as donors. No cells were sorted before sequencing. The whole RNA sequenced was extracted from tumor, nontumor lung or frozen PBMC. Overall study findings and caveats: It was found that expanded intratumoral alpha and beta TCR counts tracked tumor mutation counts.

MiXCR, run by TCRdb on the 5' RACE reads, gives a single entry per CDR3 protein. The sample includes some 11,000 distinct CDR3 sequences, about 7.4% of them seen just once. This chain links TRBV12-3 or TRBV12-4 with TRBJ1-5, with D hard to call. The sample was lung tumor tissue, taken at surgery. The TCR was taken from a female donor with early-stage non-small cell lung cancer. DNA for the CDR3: TGTGCCAGCAACCTTGGGGGCAATCAGCCCCAGCATTTT. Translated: CASNLGGNQPQHF.